This TCR beta chain was obtained from a study of neoadjuvant anti-PD-1 for oral cavity cancer. Overall study: Patients without progression got a fourth dose around day 43.

Time point specified: after neoadjuvant nivolumab, at surgical resection. Patients were newly diagnosed with stage II-IVA oral cavity squamous cell carcinoma without prior systemic or radiation treatment. No culture or expansion preceded analysis of these blood cells. PBMC libraries mostly used roughly 500 ng of input genomic DNA, with six replicates per sample. Only in-frame clones appear in the TCRdb table, and some are missing; sequencing was by immunoSEQ multiplex PCR. The sample lists about 42,000 clones, 65% to 80% occurring once. Germline CDR1 and CDR2: SGHRS and YFSETQ. This CDR3 has 14 residues. Trimming pared 4 bases from V and 0 bases from J, leaving 8 bases between.

The origin of this receptor is a person aged 35 to 85 with oral cavity squamous cell carcinoma. The material sequenced was PBMCs, taken after nivolumab (anti-PD-1) treatment. This chain joins TRBV5-1 and TRBJ2-1; D is possibly TRBD1 (5 bases). CDR3 nucleotides: TGCGCCAGCAGCCCTCAGGGCTCCTACAATGAGCAGTTCTTC. Translating gives CASSPQGSYNEQFF.